One sample yielded the 10 T cell receptor beta chains listed below, sequenced in a study of blood T cell repertoires in COVID-19. Clones were read by immunoSEQ multiplex PCR, and TCRdb kept only the in-frame ones, dropping some. The table records about 190,000 clones, about 80% of them present only once. Sequenced input: peripheral blood. Every receptor here comes from a man between 25 and 39 years old with active or convalescent COVID-19.

The chain uses TRBV5-1 and TRBJ1-4; the match to TRBD1 covers 9 bases. Trimming at V came to 0 bases and at J to 8 bases, leaving 5 bases not matched to a gene. CDR1 is SGHRS and CDR2 is YFSETQ in the germline V gene. This CDR3 comprises 15 residues. The CDR3 coding sequence is TGCGCCAGCAGCTTGGCACAGGGGGCGGGAGAAAAACTGTTTTTT. Translation: CASSLAQGAGEKLFF.

The V call is TRBV30, the J call TRBJ2-2; 14 bases fit TRBD2. Germline CDR1 reads GTSNPN; CDR2 reads SVGIG (reference sequence). The CDR3 extends over 14 amino acids. CDR3 sequence reads: CGTTSGRAGGELFF. The CDR3 nucleotides read TGTGGGACGACTAGCGGGAGGGCCGGCGGGGAGCTGTTTTTT.

The chain links TRBV2 to TRBJ1-6, with D possibly being TRBD1 (5 bases). V shed 6 bases and J shed 10 bases, with 19 bases lying between them. CDR1 SNHLY and CDR2 FYNNEI come from the germline V gene. The CDR3 totals 15 residues. CDR3 DNA: TGTGCCAGCAGCCTGAACCCCACAGGTATATCACCCCTCCACTTT. Translating gives CASSLNPTGISPLHF.

J is TRBJ1-1 and V is TRBV7-9; D might be TRBD1 (6 bases). The CDR3 sequence is 15 residues long. Germline lookup yields CDR1 SEHNR and CDR2 FQNEAQ (reference sequence). V was shortened by 5 bases and J by 0 bases, with 13 bases between the two germline ends. The CDR3 loop reads CASSPTQGMNTEAFF. CDR3 DNA: TGTGCCAGCAGCCCAACGCAGGGGATGAACACTGAAGCTTTCTTT.

The CDR3 DNA is TGCGCCAGCAGTCTGGGACAGTACAATGAGCAGTTCTTC. It codes for CASSLGQYNEQFF. This chain joins TRBV5-1 and TRBJ2-1; 7 bases agree with TRBD1. This CDR3 is built from 13 residues. With 5 bases clipped from V and 4 bases from J, the junction kept 3 bases outside the gene matches. Germline V CDR1 and CDR2: SGHRS, YFSETQ.

V usage is TRBV28 and J usage is TRBJ1-5; maybe TRBD1 (5 bases). V gave up 7 bases and J gave up 6 bases, with 22 bases separating them. CDR3 length: 16 residues. The germline V gene encodes CDR1 MDHEN and CDR2 SYDVKM. The CDR3 loop is CASTTRRGLKSQPQHF. CDR3 nucleotide sequence: TGTGCCAGCACCACACGGAGGGGTTTAAAGAGTCAGCCCCAGCATTTT.

CDR3: CASSYGASSSGNTIYF. CDR3 DNA sequence: TGTGCCAGCAGTTACGGGGCCTCTTCCTCTGGAAACACCATATATTTT. V usage is TRBV6-5 and J usage is TRBJ1-3, with a tentative D call TRBD1 (5 bases). Looked up from germline, CDR1 is MNHEY and CDR2 is SVGAGI. CDR3 length: 16 amino acids. V was pared by 2 bases and J by 0 bases, with 11 bases between.

The V call is TRBV13, the J call TRBJ1-1, with D perhaps TRBD1 (6 bases). Trimming pared 8 bases from V and 0 bases from J, leaving 10 bases between. The CDR3 loop spans 13 amino acids. Germline assignment: CDR1 PRHDT and CDR2 FYEKMQ (reference sequence). The CDR3 here is CASVDRMNTEAFF. The CDR3 DNA reads TGTGCCAGCGTAGACAGGATGAACACTGAAGCTTTCTTT.

This clone was found once. The V call is TRBV30, the J call TRBJ1-6, with 8 bases lining up with TRBD1. The CDR3 runs 14 residues. Germline V gene sequence: CDR1 GTSNPN, CDR2 SVGIG (reference sequence). The junction had 7 bases not matched to a gene; V was cut back by 3 bases and J by 9 bases. DNA for the CDR3: TGTGCCTGGAGGGGGGGGACAGGTCTTTCACCCCTCCACTTT. The encoded protein is CAWRGGTGLSPLHF.

This sequence joins TRBV7-2 and TRBJ1-2, with 8 bases identical to TRBD1. CDR3 length: 18 residues. Germline-derived CDR1 and CDR2 are SGHTA and FQGNSA. Trimming at V came to 5 bases and at J to 6 bases, leaving 20 bases not matched to a gene. The CDR3 spells CASSHPSRQGASPDGYTF. The CDR3 DNA is TGTGCCAGCAGCCACCCGTCTAGGCAGGGGGCGAGTCCCGATGGCTACACCTTC.